The clone carrying this TCR beta chain was picked up a small number of times. Its specificity is unknown. Germline-derived CDR1 and CDR2 are ENHRY and SYGVKD. The CDR3 consists of 16 residues. J lost 0 bases, V lost 6 bases, and 5 bases had no gene match. This sample was taken from a study of T cells after yellow fever vaccination. Findings of the study overall: Just a small share of clonotypes turned up in the CD4 compartment as well as the CD8 compartment. Booster sampling recovered most clones from primary vaccination (96% CD4, approximately 90% CD8). From the bulk population, abundant clonotypes could contaminate and appear within FACS-sorted repertoires.

Making TCR cDNA involved 5'RACE template switching, which added UMIs and a universal primer site. TCRdb used MiXCR to reprocess the 5' RACE reads, holding one entry per CDR3 protein. Of 340,000 or so distinct CDR3 sequences in the sample, around 13% were seen once. V is TRBV10-3 and J is TRBJ2-7; 13 bases map to TRBD2. Sequenced here: CD4+ T cells sorted from PBMCs, sampled 15 days after the yellow fever booster vaccination. The source is a man aged 18 to 29 who received the YFV17D yellow fever vaccine. The CDR3 spells CAIRPGLAGDSYEQYF. The DNA for the CDR3 is TGTGCCATCAGACCCGGACTAGCGGGGGACTCCTACGAGCAGTACTTC.